This TCR beta chain was profiled in a study of blood T cell repertoires in COVID-19. Background on the study: The United States, Italy and Spain were the sources of the acute and convalescent COVID-19 samples. PBMCs, B-cell-depleted T cells, or T cells were the source of the cDNA or gDNA that made up the material.

Methods used by the authors: Reference gene primers were amplified, and this amplification served to estimate nucleated cell counts. Profiled with immunoSEQ multiplex PCR; TCRdb holds only in-frame clones, not every one. V, J and clone size are taken as reported in that table, and D and trimming were inferred from the DNA itself. The sample includes about 220,000 clones, 86% of them seen just once. The CDR3 contains 12 residues. From germline, CDR1 is SGHNT and CDR2 YENEEA. V dropped 5 bases and J dropped 4 bases, with 8 bases sitting between them. The sequenced sample was peripheral blood. This clonotype was sampled from a man younger than 40 who had recovered from COVID-19. This chain connects TRBV11-3 to TRBJ2-5; D perhaps matches TRBD1 (6 bases). This CDR3 reads CASSDRLETQYF. The CDR3 nucleotides are TGTGCCAGCAGCGACAGGCTAGAGACCCAGTACTTC.